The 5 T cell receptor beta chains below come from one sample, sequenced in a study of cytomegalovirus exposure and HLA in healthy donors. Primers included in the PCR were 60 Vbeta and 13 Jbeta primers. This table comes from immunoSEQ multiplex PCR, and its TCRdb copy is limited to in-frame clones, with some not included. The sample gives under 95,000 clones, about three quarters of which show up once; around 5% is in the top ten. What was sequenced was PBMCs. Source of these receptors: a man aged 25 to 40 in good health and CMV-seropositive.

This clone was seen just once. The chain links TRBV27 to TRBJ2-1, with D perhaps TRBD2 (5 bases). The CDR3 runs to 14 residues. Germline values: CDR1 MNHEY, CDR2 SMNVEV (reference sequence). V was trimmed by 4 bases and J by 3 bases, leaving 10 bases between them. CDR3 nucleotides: TGTGCCAGCAGTTGGAGGTCCTACTACAATGAGCAGTTCTTC. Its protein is CASSWRSYYNEQFF.

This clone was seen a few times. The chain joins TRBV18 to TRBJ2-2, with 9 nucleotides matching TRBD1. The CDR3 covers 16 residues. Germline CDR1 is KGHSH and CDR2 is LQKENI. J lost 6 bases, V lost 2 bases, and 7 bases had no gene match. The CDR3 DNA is TGTGCCAGCTCACCATCACAGGGGGCGATGTCCGGGGAGCTGTTTTTT. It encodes CASSPSQGAMSGELFF.

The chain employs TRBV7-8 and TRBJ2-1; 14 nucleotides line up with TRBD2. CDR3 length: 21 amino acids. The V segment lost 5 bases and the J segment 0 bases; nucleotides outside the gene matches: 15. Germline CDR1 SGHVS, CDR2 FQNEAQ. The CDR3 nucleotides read TGTGCCAGCAGCATCCAAACTAGACTAGCGGGAGGGCCTTCCTCCTACAATGAGCAGTTCTTC. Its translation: CASSIQTRLAGGPSSYNEQFF. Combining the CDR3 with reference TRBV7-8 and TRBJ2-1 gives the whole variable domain GAGVSQSPRYKVAKRGQDVALRCDPISGHVSLFWYQQALGQGPEFLTYFQNEAQLDKSGLPSDRFFAERPEGSVSTLKIQRTQQEDSAVYLCASSIQTRLAGGPSSYNEQFFGPGTRLTVL.

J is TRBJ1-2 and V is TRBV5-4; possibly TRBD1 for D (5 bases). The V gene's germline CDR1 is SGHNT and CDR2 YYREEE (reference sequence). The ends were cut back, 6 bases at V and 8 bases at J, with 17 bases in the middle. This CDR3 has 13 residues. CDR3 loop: CASTKSGWGGYTF. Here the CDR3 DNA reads TGTGCCAGCACCAAATCAGGGTGGGGAGGCTACACCTTC.

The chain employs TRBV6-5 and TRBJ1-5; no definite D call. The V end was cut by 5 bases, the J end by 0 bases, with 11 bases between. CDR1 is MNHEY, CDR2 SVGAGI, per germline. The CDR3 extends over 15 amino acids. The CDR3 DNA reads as TGTGCCAGCAGTCCCGGTGTTCTTAGCAATCAGCCCCAGCATTTT. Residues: CASSPGVLSNQPQHF.